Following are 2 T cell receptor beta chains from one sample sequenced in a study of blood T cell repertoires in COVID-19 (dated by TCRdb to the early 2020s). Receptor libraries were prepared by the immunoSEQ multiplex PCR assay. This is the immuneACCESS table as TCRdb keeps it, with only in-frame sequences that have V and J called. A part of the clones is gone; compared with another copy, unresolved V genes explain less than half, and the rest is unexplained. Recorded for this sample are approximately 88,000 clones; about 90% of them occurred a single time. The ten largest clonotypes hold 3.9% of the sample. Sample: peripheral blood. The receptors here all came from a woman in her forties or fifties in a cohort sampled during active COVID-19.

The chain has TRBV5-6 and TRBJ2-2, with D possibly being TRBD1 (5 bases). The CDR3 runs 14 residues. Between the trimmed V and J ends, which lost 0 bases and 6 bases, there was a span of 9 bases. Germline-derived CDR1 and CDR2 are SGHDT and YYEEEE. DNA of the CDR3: TGTGCCAGCAGCTTGGGGCAGGGTGCCGGGGAGCTGTTTTTT. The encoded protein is CASSLGQGAGELFF.

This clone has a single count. In nucleotides, the CDR3 is TGTGCCAGCAGCGTAGACCCACAGGGAGGGAGACGTGAAAAACTGTTTTTT. It yields the protein CASSVDPQGGRREKLFF. The rearrangement joins TRBV9 to TRBJ1-4; possible D gene TRBD1, 6 bases. Germline V CDR1 and CDR2: SGDLS, YYNGEE. CDR3 length: 17 residues. V dropped 0 bases and J dropped 7 bases, with 19 bases sitting between them.